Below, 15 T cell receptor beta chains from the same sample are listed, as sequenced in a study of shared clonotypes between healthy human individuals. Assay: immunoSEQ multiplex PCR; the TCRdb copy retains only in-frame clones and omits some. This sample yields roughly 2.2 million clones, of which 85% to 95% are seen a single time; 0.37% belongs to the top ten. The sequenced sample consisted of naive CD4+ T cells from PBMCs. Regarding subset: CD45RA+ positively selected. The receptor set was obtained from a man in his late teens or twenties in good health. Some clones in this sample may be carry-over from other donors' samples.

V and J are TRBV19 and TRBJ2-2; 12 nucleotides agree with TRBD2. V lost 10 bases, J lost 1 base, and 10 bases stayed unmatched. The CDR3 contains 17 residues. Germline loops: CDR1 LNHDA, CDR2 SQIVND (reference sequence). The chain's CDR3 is CATSRLAGALNTGELFF. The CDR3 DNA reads TGTGCCACCTCTCGACTAGCGGGAGCTTTGAACACCGGGGAGCTGTTTTTT.

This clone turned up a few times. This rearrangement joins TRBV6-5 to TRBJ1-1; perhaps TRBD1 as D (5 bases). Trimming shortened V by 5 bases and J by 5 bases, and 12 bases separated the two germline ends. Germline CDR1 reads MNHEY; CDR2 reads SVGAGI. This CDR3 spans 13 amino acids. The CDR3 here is CASSLGVGTEAFF. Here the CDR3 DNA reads TGTGCCAGCAGTCTAGGGGTGGGGACTGAAGCTTTCTTT.

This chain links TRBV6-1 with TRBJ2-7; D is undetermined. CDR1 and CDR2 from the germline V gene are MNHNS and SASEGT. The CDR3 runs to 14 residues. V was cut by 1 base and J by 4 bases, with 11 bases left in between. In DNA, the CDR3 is TGTGCCAGCAGTGAAGGAGGCATTGGGTACGAGCAGTACTTC. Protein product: CASSEGGIGYEQYF.

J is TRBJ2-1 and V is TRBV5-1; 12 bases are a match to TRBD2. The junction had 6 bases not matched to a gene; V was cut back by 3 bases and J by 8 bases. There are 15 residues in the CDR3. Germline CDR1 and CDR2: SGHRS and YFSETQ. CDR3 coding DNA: TGCGCCAGCAGCTGGCTAGCGGGAGGGCCGTATGAGCAGTTCTTC. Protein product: CASSWLAGGPYEQFF.

CDR3 bases: TGTGCCAGCAGCCCAATCTTGGGTGGCTACACCTTC. As protein: CASSPILGGYTF. This chain joins TRBV7-9 and TRBJ1-2; unclear D gene. CDR3 length equals 12 residues. Between the trimmed V and J ends, which lost 5 bases and 7 bases, there was a span of 11 bases. CDR1 is SEHNR, CDR2 FQNEAQ, per germline (reference sequence).

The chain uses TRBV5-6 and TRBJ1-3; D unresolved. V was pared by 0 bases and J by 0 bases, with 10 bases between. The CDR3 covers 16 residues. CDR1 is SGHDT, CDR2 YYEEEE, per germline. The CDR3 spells CASSLVSASSGNTIYF. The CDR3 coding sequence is TGTGCCAGCAGCTTGGTTTCGGCCAGCTCTGGAAACACCATATATTTT.

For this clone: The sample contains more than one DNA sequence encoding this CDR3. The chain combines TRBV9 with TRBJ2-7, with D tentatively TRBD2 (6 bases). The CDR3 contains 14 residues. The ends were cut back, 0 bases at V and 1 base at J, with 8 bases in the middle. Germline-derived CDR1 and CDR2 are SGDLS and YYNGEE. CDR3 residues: CASSVVGTSYEQYF. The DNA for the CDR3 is TGTGCCAGCAGCGTAGTCGGGACTTCCTACGAGCAGTACTTC. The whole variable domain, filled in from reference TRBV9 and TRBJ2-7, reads DSGVTQTPKHLITATGQRVTLRCSPRSGDLSVYWYQQSLDQGLQFLIQYYNGEERAKGNILERFSAQQFPDLHSELNLSSLELGDSALYFCASSVVGTSYEQYFGPGTRLTVT.

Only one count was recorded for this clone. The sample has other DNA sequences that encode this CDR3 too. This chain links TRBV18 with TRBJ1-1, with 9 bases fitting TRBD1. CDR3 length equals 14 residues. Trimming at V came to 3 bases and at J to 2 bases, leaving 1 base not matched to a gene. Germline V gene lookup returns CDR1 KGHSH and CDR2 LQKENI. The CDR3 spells CASSPTGGNTEAFF. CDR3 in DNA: TGTGCCAGCTCACCTACAGGGGGCAACACTGAAGCTTTCTTT. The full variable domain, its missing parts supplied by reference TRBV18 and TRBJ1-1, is NAGVMQNPRHLVRRRGQEARLRCSPMKGHSHVYWYRQLPEEGLKFMVYLQKENIIDESGMPKERFSAEFPKEGPSILRIQQVVRGDSAAYFCASSPTGGNTEAFFGQGTRLTVV.

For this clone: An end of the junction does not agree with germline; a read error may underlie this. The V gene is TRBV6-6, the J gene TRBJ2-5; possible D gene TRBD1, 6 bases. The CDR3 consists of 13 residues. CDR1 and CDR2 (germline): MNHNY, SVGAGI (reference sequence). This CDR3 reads CASSYGRSSGVDF. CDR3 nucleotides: TGTGCCAGCAGTTACGGTCGGTCGTCAGGGGTGGACTTC.

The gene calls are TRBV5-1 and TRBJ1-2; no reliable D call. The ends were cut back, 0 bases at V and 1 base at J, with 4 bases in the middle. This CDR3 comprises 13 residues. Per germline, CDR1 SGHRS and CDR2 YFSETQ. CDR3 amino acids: CASSLGINYGYTF. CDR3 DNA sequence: TGCGCCAGCAGCTTGGGCATTAACTATGGCTACACCTTC.

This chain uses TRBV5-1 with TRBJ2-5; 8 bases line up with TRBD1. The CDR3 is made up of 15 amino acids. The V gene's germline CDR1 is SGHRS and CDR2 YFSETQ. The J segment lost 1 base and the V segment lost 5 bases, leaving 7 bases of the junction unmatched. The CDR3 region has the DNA TGCGCCAGCAGTTCCTACAGGGGGGCCCAAGAGACCCAGTACTTC. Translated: CASSSYRGAQETQYF.

CDR3 loop: CASSSGAVYNEQFF. In nucleotides, the CDR3 is TGTGCCAGCAGCTCCGGGGCGGTTTACAATGAGCAGTTCTTC. V is TRBV5-4 and J is TRBJ2-1; D possibly matches TRBD1 or TRBD2 (5 bases each). With 3 bases removed from V and 4 bases from J, the gap between germline ends came to 11 bases. Germline CDR1 reads SGHNT; CDR2 reads YYREEE (reference sequence). This CDR3 comprises 14 residues.

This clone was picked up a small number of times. CDR3 amino acids: CATSWGARNTEAFF. The CDR3 nucleotides read TGTGCCACCTCGTGGGGCGCTCGGAACACTGAAGCTTTCTTT. The chain links TRBV5-6 to TRBJ1-1; D may be TRBD1 (5 bases). Per the germline V gene, CDR1 is SGHDT and CDR2 is YYEEEE. CDR3 size: 14 residues. V lost 9 bases to trimming and J lost 1 base, with 16 bases between them.

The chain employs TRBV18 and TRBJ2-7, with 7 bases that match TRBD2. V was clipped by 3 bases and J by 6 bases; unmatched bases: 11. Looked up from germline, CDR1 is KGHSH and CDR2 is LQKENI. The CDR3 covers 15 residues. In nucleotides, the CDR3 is TGTGCCAGCTCACCCTTTCGGGGGGAAGGGACCGAGCAGTACTTC. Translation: CASSPFRGEGTEQYF.

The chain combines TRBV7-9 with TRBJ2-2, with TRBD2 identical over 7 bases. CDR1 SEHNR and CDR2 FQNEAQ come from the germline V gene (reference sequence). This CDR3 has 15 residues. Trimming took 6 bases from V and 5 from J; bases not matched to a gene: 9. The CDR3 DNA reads TGTGCCAGCAGGCTAGGGGCTAGCGGTACCGGGGAGCTGTTTTTT. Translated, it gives CASRLGASGTGELFF. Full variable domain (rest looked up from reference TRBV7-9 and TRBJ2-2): DTGVSQNPRHKITKRGQNVTFRCDPISEHNRLYWYRQTLGQGPEFLTYFQNEAQLEKSRLLSDRFSAERPKGSFSTLEIQRTEQGDSAMYLCASRLGASGTGELFFGEGSRLTVL.